The next 7 T cell receptor beta chains were all read from a single sample in a study of Graves' ophthalmopathy and Graves' hyperthyroidism. Amplified TCR beta CDR3 regions were obtained using RNA transcripts as template. HTBI primers served in a first-round RT-PCR, which a second-round multiplex PCR followed. TCRdb itself ran the multiplex PCR reads through MiXCR, one entry per CDR3 protein. The sample holds a few hundred thousand distinct CDR3 sequences, roughly 15% seen once. The specimen sequenced was peripheral blood. The receptors shown here come from a young woman with stable Graves' hyperthyroidism.

As concerns this clonotype: This may come from a read error, since a much larger clone is one base off. V gene TRBV13 combines with J gene TRBJ1-3; the D is unclear. Germline V gene sequence: CDR1 PRHDT, CDR2 FYEKMQ (reference sequence). The CDR3 length is 15 residues. V gave up 5 bases and J gave up 4 bases, with 15 bases separating them. The DNA of the CDR3 is TGTGCCAGCAGCGTATGGCGGGGATCCGGAAACACCATATATTTT. This sequence encodes CASSVWRGSGNTIYF.

This clonotype was counted many times. This chain joins TRBV20-1 and TRBJ2-7, with D possibly matching TRBD2 (5 bases). V lost 7 bases to trimming and J lost 2 bases, with 12 bases between them. CDR3 length: 12 residues. Germline-derived CDR1 and CDR2 are DFQATT and SNEGSKA (reference sequence). The CDR3 region is CSVSGRTYEQYF. CDR3 coding DNA: TGCAGTGTAAGCGGAAGAACCTACGAGCAGTACTTC.

The chain is built from TRBV12-3 or TRBV12-4 and TRBJ1-1; D is undetermined. The ends were cut back, 3 bases at V and 5 bases at J, with 4 bases in the middle. The CDR3 contains 11 residues. CDR3 region: CASSFATEAFF. The CDR3 nucleotides read TGTGCCAGCAGTTTCGCTACTGAAGCTTTCTTT.

In this sample, this clonotype turned up many times. The chain combines TRBV20-1 with TRBJ1-2; no definite D call. This CDR3 spans 14 amino acids. The V gene lost 2 bases and the J gene lost 0 bases, with 10 bases spanning the gap. Germline-derived CDR1 and CDR2 are DFQATT and SNEGSKA (reference sequence). Here the CDR3 reads CSARSRRTNYGYTF. The CDR3 DNA reads as TGCAGTGCTAGATCCCGACGGACTAACTATGGCTACACCTTC.

This clonotype was seen at least ten times. The CDR3 coding sequence is TGTGCCAGCTCAAACAGGGTAGGCACTGAAGCTTTCTTT. Its translation is CASSNRVGTEAFF. V gene TRBV18 combines with J gene TRBJ1-1, with D possibly matching TRBD1 (6 bases). V dropped 5 bases and J dropped 4 bases, with 11 bases sitting between them. Germline V gene data show CDR1 as KGHSH and CDR2 as LQKENI. The length of the CDR3 is 13 residues.

This clonotype has a count of ten or more. This chain connects TRBV12-5 to TRBJ1-6; D uncertain. With 0 bases removed from V and 8 bases from J, the gap between germline ends came to 8 bases. The length of the CDR3 is 14 residues. From germline, CDR1 is LGHNT and CDR2 FRNRAP. In DNA form, the CDR3 reads TGTGCTAGTGGTTTGGTGTACGGATATTCACCCCTCCACTTT. Amino acid sequence: CASGLVYGYSPLHF.

This clonotype was recorded many times. A junction boundary mismatches the germline segment, possibly from a read error. This chain links TRBV20-1 with TRBJ1-6; 7 nucleotides line up with TRBD1. Germline CDR1 reads DFQATT; CDR2 reads SNEGSKA (reference sequence). The CDR3 extends over 14 amino acids. CDR3 coding DNA: TGCAGTGTTAAGTCCGGGACAGATAATTCACCCCCCCACTTT. Amino acid sequence: CSVKSGTDNSPPHF.